The 10 T cell receptor beta chains presented below share a single source sample, sequenced in a study of post-analysis software for immune sequencing data. Their recognized antigens are unknown. The study, taken as a whole, reports: TRBV segments more frequent in patients than in controls numbered five and included TRBV5-6, TRBV5-1 and TRBV20-1.

TCR beta cDNA libraries had unique molecular identifiers. TCRdb re-called the PCR reads through MiXCR, storing one row per CDR3 protein. Here the sample spans about 430,000 distinct CDR3 sequences, approximately 39% being singletons. Material for sequencing was blood. The source of these receptors is a girl aged 2 to 9 with multiple sclerosis.

The chain has TRBV6-5 and TRBJ2-3; D remains ambiguous. The CDR3 runs to 16 residues. V lost 0 bases, J lost 0 bases, and 10 bases lay in between. Germline V CDR1 and CDR2: MNHEY, SVGAGI. CDR3 DNA: TGTGCCAGCAGTTACTCGATGACTGCTAGCACAGATACGCAGTATTTT. Protein sequence: CASSYSMTASTDTQYF.

The sample holds a few counts of this clonotype. V and J are TRBV7-6 and TRBJ2-1; 11 bases agree with TRBD2. Germline V lookup: CDR1 SGHVS, CDR2 FNYEAQ. The CDR3 has 16 residues. V shed 6 bases, J shed 8 bases, and the junction held 12 bases outside the gene matches. The CDR3 nucleotides are TGTGCCAGCAGGCAAACTAGCGGGAGCAAGGTGGATGAGCAGTTCTTC. Translating it yields CASRQTSGSKVDEQFF.

This clonotype appeared a few times. The rearrangement joins TRBV12-3 or TRBV12-4 to TRBJ1-1, with D maybe TRBD1 (5 bases). The CDR3 spans 16 residues. The V and J ends lost 10 bases and 0 bases respectively, with 21 bases between them. The CDR3 nucleotides read TGTGCCATCCCGCGGGTCGGGCGACAGCTGAACACTGAAGCTTTCTTT. Protein sequence: CAIPRVGRQLNTEAFF.

This sequence joins TRBV9 and TRBJ1-1; D not resolved. V dropped 4 bases and J dropped 5 bases, with 15 bases sitting between them. The CDR3 is made up of 14 amino acids. Germline assignment: CDR1 SGDLS and CDR2 YYNGEE. The CDR3 region is CASSPRGVGTEAFF. As DNA, the CDR3 is TGTGCCAGCAGCCCCCGGGGAGTGGGGACTGAAGCTTTCTTT.

This clonotype was counted only a few times. V and J are TRBV7-2 and TRBJ2-7, with D perhaps matching TRBD1 (6 bases). The ends were cut back, 5 bases at V and 0 bases at J, with 14 bases in the middle. The CDR3 length is 15 residues. Germline V lookup: CDR1 SGHTA, CDR2 FQGNSA. The CDR3 sequence: CASSPSGRGSYEQYF. CDR3 DNA sequence: TGTGCCAGCAGCCCTAGTGGCAGGGGCTCCTACGAGCAGTACTTC.

This clonotype was detected only a few times. The rearrangement uses TRBV7-9 and TRBJ1-2, with D possibly TRBD1 on 6 matching bases. The germline gives CDR1 SEHNR, CDR2 FQNEAQ (reference sequence). Trimming shortened V by 0 bases and J by 4 bases, and 9 bases separated the two germline ends. This CDR3 is 14 amino acids long. CDR3 bases: TGTGCCAGCAGCTTAGCGTCCAGGGGCTATGGCTACACCTTC. Protein: CASSLASRGYGYTF.

Ten or more counts support this clonotype. This rearrangement joins TRBV4-1 to TRBJ2-7, with D perhaps matching TRBD2 (6 bases). Germline CDR1 is MGHRA and CDR2 is YSYEKL. The ends were cut back, 4 bases at V and 4 bases at J, with 14 bases in the middle. The CDR3 consists of 14 residues. In DNA, the CDR3 is TGCGCCAGCAGCCTTGTAGCGGACCTTTACGAGCAGTACTTC. This codes for CASSLVADLYEQYF.

V and J are TRBV27 and TRBJ2-7; 10 nucleotides line up with TRBD2. Germline CDR1 MNHEY, CDR2 SMNVEV (reference sequence). The CDR3 length is 15 residues. V lost 3 bases and J lost 7; bases outside the gene matches: 9. CDR3 sequence: CASSFPGLAENEQYF. In nucleotides, the CDR3 is TGTGCCAGCAGTTTCCCCGGACTAGCGGAGAATGAGCAGTACTTC.

The chain is built from TRBV20-1 and TRBJ2-3; 9 bases align to TRBD2. V lost 3 bases, J lost 4 bases, and 5 bases stayed unmatched. This CDR3 region has 14 residues. Germline CDR1 DFQATT, CDR2 SNEGSKA (reference sequence). This CDR3 is CSASLLAGPDTQYF. The CDR3 DNA reads as TGCAGTGCTAGTCTCCTAGCGGGACCAGATACGCAGTATTTT.

This clonotype came up many times. This chain uses TRBV5-5 with TRBJ2-5; D gene uncertain. The V gene lost 0 bases and the J gene lost 5 bases, with 11 bases spanning the gap. The germline CDR1 and CDR2 sequences are SGHKS and YYEKEE (reference sequence). There are 14 residues in the CDR3. The CDR3 loop is CASSLAMGDETQYF. In DNA, the CDR3 is TGTGCCAGCAGCTTGGCCATGGGCGACGAGACCCAGTACTTC.